This T cell receptor beta chain was identified in a study of Ad26.COV2.S vaccination and SARS-CoV-2 variants. Study findings and constraints: The breadth of spike-specific CD8+ and CD4+ T cell responses after vaccination was reportedly substantial. Vaccine and placebo recipients had comparable breadth of non-spike TCRs. Placebo recipients showed lower spike-specific TCR breadth than vaccinees. Measures of TCR breadth and depth may have fallen short of total T cell responses.

Profiled with immunoSEQ multiplex PCR; TCRdb holds only in-frame clones, not every one. The sample yields fewer than 50,000 clones, 65% to 90% seen once. This clone was counted between two and nine times. Its antigen is unknown. Germline V lookup: CDR1 ENHRY, CDR2 SYGVKD. This CDR3 spans 13 amino acids. Trimming removed 10 bases at V and 0 bases at J, with 13 bases between. The V and J genes are TRBV10-3 and TRBJ2-7; D is perhaps TRBD1 or TRBD2 (6 bases each). The source was peripheral blood, collected after recovery from COVID-19. The TCR sequence derives from a human donor who had recovered from COVID-19. CDR3: CATGRGDSYEQYF. CDR3 DNA sequence: TGTGCCACCGGAAGGGGGGACTCCTACGAGCAGTACTTC.